These 30 T cell receptor beta chains were sequenced from one sample in a study of CD8+CD57+ T cells in acquired aplastic anemia. It was genomic DNA that served as the template for profiling TCR beta VDJ and CDR3. TCRdb re-analysed the reads in MiXCR, keeping a single row per CDR3 protein. The sample lists more than 250,000 distinct CDR3 sequences, 55% to 60% occurring once. The sequencing input was sorted CD4+, CD8+, or CD8+CD57+ T cells (not recorded which) from PBMCs. The receptor set was obtained from a human donor with severe aplastic anemia or a healthy control (not recorded which).

The chain uses TRBV5-1 and TRBJ2-7, with a possible D match to TRBD1 (5 bases). CDR3 length: 14 residues. Germline V gives CDR1 SGHRS, CDR2 YFSETQ. Trimming shortened V by 6 bases and J by 3 bases, and 16 bases separated the two germline ends. CDR3 in DNA: TGCGCCAGCACCAAGGACACTGACAACTACGAGCAGTACTTC. Translation gives CASTKDTDNYEQYF.

The chain has TRBV6-5 and TRBJ2-7, with TRBD1 as a possible D gene (6 bases). The CDR3 extends over 12 amino acids. Trimming stripped 6 bases from V and 6 bases from J, with 12 bases between. Germline values: CDR1 MNHEY, CDR2 SVGAGI. The CDR3 spells CASRTGRSEQYF. DNA of the CDR3: TGTGCCAGCAGAACAGGGCGTAGCGAGCAGTACTTC.

The chain carries TRBV28 and TRBJ1-2; TRBD1 matches at 9 bases. Germline V lookup: CDR1 MDHEN, CDR2 SYDVKM. The CDR3 totals 14 residues. With V trimmed by 6 bases and J by 3 bases, 5 bases remained unmatched. Here the CDR3 reads CASSWTGVDYGYTF. The CDR3 DNA reads TGTGCCAGCAGCTGGACAGGGGTAGACTATGGCTACACCTTC.

This clonotype has a handful of counts. V gene TRBV10-3 combines with J gene TRBJ1-5, with D hard to call. The CDR3 has 10 residues. The germline gives CDR1 ENHRY, CDR2 SYGVKD. V was pared by 7 bases and J by 5 bases, with 3 bases between. CDR3 in amino acids: CAIKDQPQHF. CDR3 DNA: TGTGCCATCAAGGATCAGCCCCAGCATTTT.

The CDR3 region is CASSQRGGFSGTDTQYF. Written as DNA, the CDR3 is TGTGCCAGCAGTCAGCGGGGGGGCTTCTCCGGCACAGATACGCAGTATTTT. The chain uses TRBV12-3 or TRBV12-4 and TRBJ2-3; TRBD2 matches at 10 bases. The CDR3 loop spans 17 amino acids. V was pared by 5 bases and J by 1 base, with 9 bases of the junction left unmatched.

The rearrangement links TRBV19 to TRBJ2-1, with 10 bases matching TRBD2. Per the germline V gene, CDR1 is LNHDA and CDR2 is SQIVND (reference sequence). The CDR3 has 14 residues. The trim removed 5 bases at V and 10 bases at J, leaving 8 bases unmatched. The CDR3 DNA follows: TGTGCCAGTAGTTCGTTAGCGGGAGGTAAAGAGCAGTTCTTC. Its translation: CASSSLAGGKEQFF.

The chain carries TRBV19 and TRBJ1-5; tentative D call: TRBD1 (5 bases). Trimming cost V 5 bases and J 9 bases, with 11 bases left between them. The germline V gene has CDR1 LNHDA and CDR2 SQIVND (reference sequence). The CDR3 length is 12 residues. CDR3 DNA sequence: TGTGCCAGTAGTGAGCCGGGGGGGCCCCAGCATTTT. It translates to CASSEPGGPQHF.

This clonotype was found a few times. The chain uses TRBV24-1 and TRBJ1-1, with D unresolved. The CDR3 is made up of 13 amino acids. The ends were cut back, 0 bases at V and 8 bases at J, with 9 bases in the middle. Germline CDR1 is KGHDR and CDR2 is SFDVKD. The CDR3, as DNA: TGTGCCACCAGTGATTTGCAAGGCGTAGAAGCTTTCTTT. Protein: CATSDLQGVEAFF.

This clonotype was seen repeatedly, ten times or more. This chain joins TRBV5-8 and TRBJ1-1; D is possibly TRBD1 (5 bases). Germline CDR1 is SGHTS and CDR2 is YDEGEE. CDR3 length equals 13 residues. The V end lost 4 bases, the J end lost 1 base, and 8 bases lay between the germline ends. The CDR3 DNA is TGTGCCAGCAGCACCGGACAGAACACTGAAGCTTTCTTT. It yields the protein CASSTGQNTEAFF.

This clonotype has at least ten counts. The chain has TRBV20-1 and TRBJ2-5, with 9 nucleotides matching TRBD1. Losses at the gene ends were 6 bases for V and 2 bases for J; bases not matched to a gene: 7. Germline loops: CDR1 DFQATT, CDR2 SNEGSKA (reference sequence). The CDR3 extends over 14 amino acids. This CDR3 is CSAEPGQGQETQYF. CDR3 bases: TGCAGTGCCGAACCGGGACAGGGACAAGAGACCCAGTACTTC.

The chain employs TRBV7-2 and TRBJ2-7, with D unclear. The CDR3 loop spans 10 amino acids. From germline, CDR1 is SGHTA and CDR2 FQGNSA. With 9 bases removed from V and 2 bases from J, the gap between germline ends came to 5 bases. The CDR3 sequence: CARTPYEQYF. In nucleotides, the CDR3 is TGTGCCAGGACCCCCTACGAGCAGTACTTC.

The chain joins TRBV7-2 to TRBJ2-6, with a possible D match to TRBD2 (6 bases). Germline V gives CDR1 SGHTA, CDR2 FQGNSA. The CDR3 length is 15 residues. V was shortened by 4 bases and J by 4 bases, with 11 bases between the two germline ends. Written as DNA, the CDR3 is TGTGCCAGCAGCTCGGGGGACGCGGGGGCCAACGTCCTGACTTTC. This encodes CASSSGDAGANVLTF.

The CDR3, as DNA: TGTGCCAGCAGTTCCGGAGGGGACGAGCAGTACTTC. Protein: CASSSGGDEQYF. This chain joins TRBV27 and TRBJ2-7; a weak D match, TRBD2 (6 bases). V lost 4 bases and J lost 5, with 9 bases in between. This CDR3 spans 12 amino acids. The germline V gene has CDR1 MNHEY and CDR2 SMNVEV (reference sequence).

Comments on this clonotype: The CDR3 does not end in the conserved phenylalanine or tryptophan, so this is likely a read error. The DNA is left out, because the CDR3 cannot be placed on it with certainty; the CDR3 is given as TCRdb lists it. The chain uses TRBV5-6 and TRBJ1-6; the table's D call TRBD1 went unverified against the DNA. CDR1 SGHDT and CDR2 YYEEEE come from the germline V gene. The CDR3 spans 8 residues, counting both ends. This CDR3 reads CASSLVGT.

The rearrangement links TRBV20-1 to TRBJ2-3; a possible D gene is TRBD1 (5 bases). Germline values: CDR1 DFQATT, CDR2 SNEGSKA (reference sequence). This CDR3 has 13 amino acids. V lost 5 bases and J lost 5, with 14 bases in between. In DNA, the CDR3 is TGCAGTGCTGCCCTCCAGGGAAGAGATACGCAGTATTTT. It is translated as CSAALQGRDTQYF.

The DNA of the CDR3 is TGCGCCAGCAGTGAGGTGGCTGGGCTAAACAATGAGCAGTTCTTC. Translation: CASSEVAGLNNEQFF. The rearrangement joins TRBV10-1 to TRBJ2-1; D call uncertain. The CDR3 sequence is 15 residues long. The V gene's germline CDR1 is WNHNN and CDR2 SYGVQD (reference sequence). Trimming removed 2 bases from V and 5 bases from J, with 13 bases in between.

This clonotype was observed a handful of times. This chain connects TRBV13 to TRBJ2-5; D ambiguous. Germline values: CDR1 PRHDT, CDR2 FYEKMQ (reference sequence). The CDR3 runs to 13 residues. The V and J ends lost 0 bases and 4 bases respectively, with 6 bases between them. The chain's CDR3 is CASSLGATETQYF. The CDR3 region has the DNA TGTGCCAGCAGCTTAGGCGCAACAGAGACCCAGTACTTC.

This rearrangement joins TRBV25-1 to TRBJ2-7, with D hard to call. Germline CDR1 is MGHDK and CDR2 is SYGVNS. CDR3 length: 12 amino acids. Trimming took 5 bases from V and 1 from J, leaving 6 bases between them. The CDR3 is CASSKGSYEQYF. In DNA, the CDR3 is TGTGCCAGCAGTAAGGGATCCTACGAGCAGTACTTC.

In its sample, this clonotype is medium-sized (0.01 to 0.1%). V and J are TRBV7-2 and TRBJ2-5; 10 bases are a match to TRBD2. V lost 3 bases and J lost 4; bases outside the gene matches: 5. Germline CDR1 SGHTA, CDR2 FQGNSA. The CDR3 totals 15 residues. In DNA, the CDR3 is TGTGCCAGCAGCTTGCAGCGGGGGGGCGGAGAGACCCAGTACTTC. It yields the protein CASSLQRGGGETQYF.

This sequence joins TRBV7-2 and TRBJ1-2; D call uncertain. V lost 0 bases to trimming and J lost 6 bases, with 5 bases between them. Germline V gives CDR1 SGHTA, CDR2 FQGNSA. The CDR3 covers 12 residues. The CDR3 protein is CASSLALNGYTF. CDR3 nucleotide sequence: TGTGCCAGCAGCTTAGCACTCAATGGCTACACCTTC.

In its sample, this clonotype was seen a few times. V and J are TRBV30 and TRBJ1-5; D possibly corresponds to TRBD1 (6 bases). The CDR3 sequence is 15 residues long. The germline V gene encodes CDR1 GTSNPN and CDR2 SVGIG (reference sequence). V was cut by 2 bases and J by 0 bases, with 11 bases left in between. CDR3 sequence (DNA): TGTGCCTGGAGTCTCGGGACATTTAGCAATCAGCCCCAGCATTTT. It codes for CAWSLGTFSNQPQHF.

This clonotype was detected once. V is TRBV10-3 and J is TRBJ2-7, with D tentatively TRBD2 (5 bases). The CDR3 extends over 12 amino acids. From germline, CDR1 is ENHRY and CDR2 SYGVKD. The V end was cut by 4 bases, the J end by 6 bases, with 10 bases between. CDR3 in DNA: TGTGCCATCAGTGGGACTTCTTTCGAGCAGTACTTC. This translates into CAISGTSFEQYF.

V gene TRBV7-8 combines with J gene TRBJ1-5; 7 bases map to TRBD1. There are 13 residues in the CDR3. The V and J ends lost 5 bases and 15 bases, in that order; junction bases with no gene match: 13. Germline V gives CDR1 SGHVS, CDR2 FQNEAQ. CDR3 sequence reads: CASSAPPGQLMHF. The CDR3 DNA reads TGTGCCAGCAGCGCCCCCCCGGGACAGCTTATGCATTTT.

As for this clonotype: Germline and junction disagree at one end, which may indicate a read error. The J gene is TRBJ2-2, the V gene TRBV7-2; 10 bases line up with TRBD2. Germline loops: CDR1 SGHTA, CDR2 FQGNSA. This CDR3 comprises 17 residues. CDR3 sequence: CASRVPIAGGYTGELPF. The CDR3 coding sequence is TGTGCCAGCAGGGTCCCTATAGCGGGGGGTTACACCGGGGAGCTGCCTTTT.

The J gene is TRBJ2-5, the V gene TRBV7-9; TRBD1 matches 8 bases. Losses at the gene ends were 4 bases for V and 0 bases for J; bases not matched to a gene: 4. In germline, CDR1 is SEHNR, CDR2 FQNEAQ (reference sequence). This CDR3 is built from 15 residues. CDR3 bases: TGTGCCAGCAGCTCCCGGACAGGGAACCAAGAGACCCAGTACTTC. Its protein is CASSSRTGNQETQYF.

The V and J genes are TRBV29-1 and TRBJ1-2; TRBD1 matches at 7 bases. This CDR3 has 12 residues. Trimming cost V 7 bases and J 4 bases; bases outside gene matches: 6. Germline V CDR1 and CDR2: SQVTM, ANQGSEA. In DNA, the CDR3 is TGCAGCGCCCGACAGGGTGGCTATGGCTACACCTTC. Protein sequence: CSARQGGYGYTF. Supplemented by reference TRBV29-1 and TRBJ1-2, the full variable domain reads SAVISQKPSRDICQRGTSLTIQCQVDSQVTMMFWYRQQPGQSLTLIATANQGSEATYESGFVIDKFPISRPNLTFSTLTVSNMSPEDSSIYLCSARQGGYGYTFGSGTRLTVV.

This clonotype was counted at least ten times. This chain links TRBV12-3 or TRBV12-4 with TRBJ1-4; no clear D. Trimming stripped 1 base from V and 5 bases from J, with 17 bases between. The CDR3 is 17 amino acids. The CDR3 region has the DNA TGTGCCAGCAGTTTAGGGCAGGTTGTCGGTCGGAATGAAAAACTGTTTTTT. It yields the protein CASSLGQVVGRNEKLFF.

About this clonotype itself: One junction end disagrees with the germline gene, perhaps due to a read error. The chain links TRBV10-2 to TRBJ2-5; TRBD1 matches 8 bases. The CDR3 extends over 13 amino acids. Germline V gene lookup returns CDR1 WSHSY and CDR2 SAAADI. The CDR3 sequence: CASGVRGQGTQYF. Here the CDR3 DNA reads TGCGCCAGCGGTGTCAGGGGGCAAGGGACCCAGTACTTC.

This clonotype was counted at least ten times. The rearrangement links TRBV12-3 or TRBV12-4 to TRBJ2-7, with D hard to call. The CDR3 contains 15 residues. Trimming took off 2 bases at V and 3 bases at J, with 14 bases between the two ends. The CDR3 nucleotides read TGTGCCAGCAGTTTACCTGGCCAGAAGCTCTACGAGCAGTACTTC. As protein: CASSLPGQKLYEQYF.

The rearrangement joins TRBV10-3 to TRBJ2-1; TRBD2 matches 14 bases. The ends lost 9 bases at V and 9 bases at J; junction bases unmatched: 7. The CDR3 length is 14 residues. Germline V gives CDR1 ENHRY, CDR2 SYGVKD. CDR3 DNA sequence: TGTGCCATTAAAGGGACTAGCGGGAGCGGTGAGCAGTTCTTC. Its protein is CAIKGTSGSGEQFF.